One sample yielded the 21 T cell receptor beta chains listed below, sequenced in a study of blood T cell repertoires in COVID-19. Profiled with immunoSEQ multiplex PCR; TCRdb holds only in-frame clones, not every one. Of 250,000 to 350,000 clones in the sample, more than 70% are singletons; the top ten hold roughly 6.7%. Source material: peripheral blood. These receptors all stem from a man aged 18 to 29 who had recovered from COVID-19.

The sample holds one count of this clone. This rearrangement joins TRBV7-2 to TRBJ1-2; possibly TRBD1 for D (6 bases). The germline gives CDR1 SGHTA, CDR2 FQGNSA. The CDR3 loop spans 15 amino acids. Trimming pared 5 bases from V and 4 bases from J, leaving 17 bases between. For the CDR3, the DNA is TGTGCCAGCAGCGAGGACAGTTTAACATTCTATGGCTACACCTTC. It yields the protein CASSEDSLTFYGYTF.

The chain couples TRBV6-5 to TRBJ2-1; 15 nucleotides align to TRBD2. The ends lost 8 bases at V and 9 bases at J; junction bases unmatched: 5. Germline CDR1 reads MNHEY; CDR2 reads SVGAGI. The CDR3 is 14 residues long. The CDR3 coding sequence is TGTGCCAGCGGACTAGCGGGAGGGGGCGGTGAGCAGTTCTTC. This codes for CASGLAGGGGEQFF.

The CDR3 loop reads CATSDWNTGELFF. The CDR3 DNA is TGTGCCACCAGTGACTGGAACACCGGGGAGCTGTTTTTT. The chain uses TRBV24-1 and TRBJ2-2, with unresolved D. Germline CDR1 is KGHDR and CDR2 is SFDVKD. Trimming took off 4 bases at V and 1 base at J, with 3 bases between the two ends. The CDR3 is 13 residues long.

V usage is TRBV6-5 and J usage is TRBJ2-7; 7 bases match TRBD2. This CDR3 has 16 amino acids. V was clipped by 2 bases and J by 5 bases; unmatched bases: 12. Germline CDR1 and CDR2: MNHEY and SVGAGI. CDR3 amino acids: CASSYTAAGDGHEQYF. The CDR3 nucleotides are TGTGCCAGCAGTTACACTGCGGCGGGAGATGGTCACGAGCAGTACTTC.

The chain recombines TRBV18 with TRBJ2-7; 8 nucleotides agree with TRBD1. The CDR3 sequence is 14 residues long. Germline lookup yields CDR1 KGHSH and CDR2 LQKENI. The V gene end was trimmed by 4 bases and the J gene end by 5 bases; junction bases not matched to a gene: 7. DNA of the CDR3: TGTGCCAGCTCACGGCGGGACAGGATCGACGAGCAGTACTTC. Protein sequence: CASSRRDRIDEQYF.

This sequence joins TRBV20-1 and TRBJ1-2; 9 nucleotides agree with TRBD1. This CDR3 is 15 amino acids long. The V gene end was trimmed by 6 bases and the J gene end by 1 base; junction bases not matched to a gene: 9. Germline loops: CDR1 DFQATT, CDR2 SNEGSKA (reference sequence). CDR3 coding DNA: TGCAGTGCAAGTGGGGACAGGGTCGTTAACTATGGCTACACCTTC. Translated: CSASGDRVVNYGYTF.

In DNA, the CDR3 is TGTGCCAGCAGCTTAGACCGACAGGGGGTCCAGCCCCAGCATTTT. Translated, it gives CASSLDRQGVQPQHF. The V call is TRBV7-9, the J call TRBJ1-5, with TRBD1 matching 9 bases. The CDR3 has 15 amino acids. With 1 base clipped from V and 7 bases from J, the junction kept 5 bases outside the gene matches. CDR1 and CDR2 from the germline V gene are SEHNR and FQNEAQ (reference sequence). The entire variable domain, with the rest obtained from reference TRBV7-9 and TRBJ1-5, is as follows: DTGVSQNPRHKITKRGQNVTFRCDPISEHNRLYWYRQTLGQGPEFLTYFQNEAQLEKSRLLSDRFSAERPKGSFSTLEIQRTEQGDSAMYLCASSLDRQGVQPQHFGDGTRLSIL.

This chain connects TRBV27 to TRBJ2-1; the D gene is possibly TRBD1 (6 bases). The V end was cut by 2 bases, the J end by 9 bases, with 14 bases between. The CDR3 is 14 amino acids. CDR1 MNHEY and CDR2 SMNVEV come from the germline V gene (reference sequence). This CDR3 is CASSLGQGPGEQFF. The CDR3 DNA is TGTGCCAGCAGTTTAGGGCAGGGGCCTGGTGAGCAGTTCTTC.

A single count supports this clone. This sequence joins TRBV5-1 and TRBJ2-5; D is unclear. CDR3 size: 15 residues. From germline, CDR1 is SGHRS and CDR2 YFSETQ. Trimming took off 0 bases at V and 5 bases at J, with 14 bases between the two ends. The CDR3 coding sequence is TGCGCCAGCAGCTTGGCCAGTAACCCTCCGGAGACCCAGTACTTC. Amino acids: CASSLASNPPETQYF.

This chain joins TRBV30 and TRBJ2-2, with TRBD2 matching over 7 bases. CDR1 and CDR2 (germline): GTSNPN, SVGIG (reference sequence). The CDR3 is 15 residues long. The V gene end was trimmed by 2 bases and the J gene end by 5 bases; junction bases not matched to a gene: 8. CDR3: CAWSTTLAGTGELFF. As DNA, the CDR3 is TGTGCCTGGAGTACCACCTTAGCGGGTACCGGGGAGCTGTTTTTT.

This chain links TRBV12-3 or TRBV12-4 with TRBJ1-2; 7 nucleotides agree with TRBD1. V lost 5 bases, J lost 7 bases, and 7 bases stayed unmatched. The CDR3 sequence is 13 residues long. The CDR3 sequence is CASSRDRATGYTF. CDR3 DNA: TGTGCCAGCAGTCGAGACAGGGCGACTGGCTACACCTTC.

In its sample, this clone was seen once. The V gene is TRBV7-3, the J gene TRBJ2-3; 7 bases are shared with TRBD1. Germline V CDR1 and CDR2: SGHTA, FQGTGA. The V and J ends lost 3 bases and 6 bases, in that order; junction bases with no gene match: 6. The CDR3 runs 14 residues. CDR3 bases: TGTGCCAGCAGCTTCCGGGACAGCTCGGATACGCAGTATTTT. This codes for CASSFRDSSDTQYF.

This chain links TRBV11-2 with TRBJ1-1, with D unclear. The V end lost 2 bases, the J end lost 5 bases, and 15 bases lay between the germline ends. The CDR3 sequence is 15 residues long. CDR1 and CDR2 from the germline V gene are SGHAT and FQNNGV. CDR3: CASSLMGSGGTEAFF. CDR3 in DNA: TGTGCCAGCAGCTTAATGGGGAGTGGCGGGACTGAAGCTTTCTTT.

DNA of the CDR3: TGCGCCAGCAGCTTGGTCGGGAGCACCGGGGAGCTGTTTTTT. As protein: CASSLVGSTGELFF. The genes are TRBV5-1 and TRBJ2-2; tentatively, D is TRBD2 (6 bases). This CDR3 region has 14 residues. V shed 0 bases and J shed 4 bases, with 7 bases lying between them. The germline V gene encodes CDR1 SGHRS and CDR2 YFSETQ.

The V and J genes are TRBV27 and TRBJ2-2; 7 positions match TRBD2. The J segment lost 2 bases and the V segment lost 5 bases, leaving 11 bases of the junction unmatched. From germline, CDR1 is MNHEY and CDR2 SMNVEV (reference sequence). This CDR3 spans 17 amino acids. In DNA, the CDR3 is TGTGCCAGCAGTCGCAGAGGGCGGGAGAGAAACACCGGGGAGCTGTTTTTT. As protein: CASSRRGRERNTGELFF.

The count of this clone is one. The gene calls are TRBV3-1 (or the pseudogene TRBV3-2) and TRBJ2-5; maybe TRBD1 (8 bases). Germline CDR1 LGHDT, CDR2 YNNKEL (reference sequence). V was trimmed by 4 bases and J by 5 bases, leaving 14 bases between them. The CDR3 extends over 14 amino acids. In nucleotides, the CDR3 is TGTGCCAGCAGCCGTACAGGGGGGGACGAGACCCAGTACTTC. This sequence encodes CASSRTGGDETQYF.

The CDR3 nucleotides read TGTGCCAGCAGTACCTCGGACACTGAAGCTTTCTTT. Its protein is CASSTSDTEAFF. The genes are TRBV5-4 and TRBJ1-1; unclear D gene. This CDR3 is 12 amino acids long. Trimming pared 5 bases from V and 3 bases from J, leaving 8 bases between. Germline V gene lookup returns CDR1 SGHNT and CDR2 YYREEE (reference sequence).

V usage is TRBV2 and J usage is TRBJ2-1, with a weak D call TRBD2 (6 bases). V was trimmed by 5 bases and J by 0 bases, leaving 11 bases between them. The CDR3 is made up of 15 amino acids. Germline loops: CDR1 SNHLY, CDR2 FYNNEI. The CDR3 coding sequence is TGTGCCAGCAGTCCTAGCGTAAGCTCCTACAATGAGCAGTTCTTC. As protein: CASSPSVSSYNEQFF.

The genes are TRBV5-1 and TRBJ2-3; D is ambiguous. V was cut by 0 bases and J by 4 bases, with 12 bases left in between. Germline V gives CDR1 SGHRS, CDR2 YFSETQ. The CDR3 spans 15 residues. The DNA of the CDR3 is TGCGCCAGCAGCTTGGGGATTGGCCAGGCAGATACGCAGTATTTT. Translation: CASSLGIGQADTQYF.

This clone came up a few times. The CDR3 loop reads CASSPQDSFGGNTIYF. The CDR3 coding sequence is TGTGCCAGCTCACCTCAGGACAGCTTTGGGGGAAACACCATATATTTT. The chain recombines TRBV18 with TRBJ1-3; D is perhaps TRBD1 (6 bases). The CDR3 covers 16 residues. CDR1 is KGHSH and CDR2 is LQKENI in the germline V gene. Trimming shortened V by 3 bases and J by 4 bases, and 16 bases separated the two germline ends.

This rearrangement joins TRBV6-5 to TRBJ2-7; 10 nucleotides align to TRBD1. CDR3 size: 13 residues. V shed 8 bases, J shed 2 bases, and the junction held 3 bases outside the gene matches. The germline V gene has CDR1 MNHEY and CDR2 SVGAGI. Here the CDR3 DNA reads TGTGCCAGCGGGGGGACAGGGGCCTACGAGCAGTACTTC. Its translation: CASGGTGAYEQYF.